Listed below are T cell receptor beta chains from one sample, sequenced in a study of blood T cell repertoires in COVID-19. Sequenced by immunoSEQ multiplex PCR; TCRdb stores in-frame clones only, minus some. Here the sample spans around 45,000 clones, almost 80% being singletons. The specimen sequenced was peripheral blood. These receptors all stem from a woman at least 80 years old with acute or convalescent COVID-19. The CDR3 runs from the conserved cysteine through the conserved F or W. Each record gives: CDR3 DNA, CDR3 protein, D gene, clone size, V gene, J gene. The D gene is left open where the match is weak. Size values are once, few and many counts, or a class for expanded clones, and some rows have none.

DNA: TGTGCCATCATGGGAGCCACCGGTAATTCACCCCTCCACTTT
CDR3: CAIMGATGNSPLHF
D: -
size: once
V: TRBV10-3
J: TRBJ1-6

DNA: TGTGCCACCAGCAGAGATATGGGGGCCAACGTCCTGACTTTC
CDR3: CATSRDMGANVLTF
D: -
size: -
V: TRBV15
J: TRBJ2-6

DNA: TGCAGCGTTGCAGGGACTAGCGGGAGGAATGTGGAGACCCAGTACTTC
CDR3: CSVAGTSGRNVETQYF
D: TRBD2
size: once
V: TRBV29-1
J: TRBJ2-5

DNA: TGTGCCAGCAGCCAATCCTTCGTCAGGGAACGGAATCAGCCCCAGCATTTT
CDR3: CASSQSFVRERNQPQHF
D: -
size: few
V: TRBV16
J: TRBJ1-5

DNA: TGTGCCAGCAGCTTAATGTCCGGGACAGGGGCGTACGAGCAGTACTTC
CDR3: CASSLMSGTGAYEQYF
D: TRBD1
size: -
V: TRBV7-2
J: TRBJ2-7

DNA: TGTGTCAGAAGCTCTCACAGGGGCCACAATGAGCAGTTCTTC
CDR3: CVRSSHRGHNEQFF
D: -
size: many
V: TRBV7-5
J: TRBJ2-1

DNA: TGTGCCAGCAGCACGGGATTCCTGCACCTCGGCGAGCAGTACTTC
CDR3: CASSTGFLHLGEQYF
D: -
size: -
V: TRBV5-4
J: TRBJ2-7

DNA: TGTGCCAGCAGCAGAACAGGGAATGACGGCTACACCTTC
CDR3: CASSRTGNDGYTF
D: -
size: few
V: TRBV7-8
J: TRBJ1-2

DNA: TGTGCCAGCAGTGGTTTAGCGGGAGGAGAGACCCAGTACTTC
CDR3: CASSGLAGGETQYF
D: TRBD2
size: -
V: TRBV2
J: TRBJ2-5

DNA: TGTGCCAGTAGTAAGCCTAGCGGAAACAATGAGCAGTTCTTC
CDR3: CASSKPSGNNEQFF
D: TRBD2
size: -
V: TRBV19
J: TRBJ2-1

DNA: TGTGCCAGCAGCTTAGAGGGCGCAGGGGACGCGAGAACTTACTATGGCTACACCTTC
CDR3: CASSLEGAGDARTYYGYTF
D: -
size: -
V: TRBV7-8
J: TRBJ1-2

DNA: TGTGCCAGCAGTGCTAACCCGGATCAGCCCCAGCATTTT
CDR3: CASSANPDQPQHF
D: -
size: -
V: TRBV2
J: TRBJ1-5

DNA: TGCGCCAGCAGTGAGGTTGGGACAGGAGGACAAGAGACCCAGTACTTC
CDR3: CASSEVGTGGQETQYF
D: TRBD1
size: -
V: TRBV10-1
J: TRBJ2-5

DNA: TGTGCCTGGAGTGAGAACACCTATGGCTACACCTTC
CDR3: CAWSENTYGYTF
D: -
size: -
V: TRBV30
J: TRBJ1-2

DNA: TGTGCCTGGAGTGTACAGGGAAACACCATATATTTT
CDR3: CAWSVQGNTIYF
D: -
size: -
V: TRBV30
J: TRBJ1-3

DNA: TGTGCCAGCAGTGAATATGGGCTTGAGACCCAGTACTTC
CDR3: CASSEYGLETQYF
D: -
size: -
V: TRBV25-1
J: TRBJ2-5

DNA: TGCGCCAGCAGCCAAGATGTCGCGACAGAAGTATCTGAAAAACTGTTTTTT
CDR3: CASSQDVATEVSEKLFF
D: -
size: -
V: TRBV4-1
J: TRBJ1-4

DNA: TGTGCCAGCAGCCCGGTCCACATGGCAGGTTATGGCTACACCTTC
CDR3: CASSPVHMAGYGYTF
D: -
size: -
V: TRBV5-6
J: TRBJ1-2